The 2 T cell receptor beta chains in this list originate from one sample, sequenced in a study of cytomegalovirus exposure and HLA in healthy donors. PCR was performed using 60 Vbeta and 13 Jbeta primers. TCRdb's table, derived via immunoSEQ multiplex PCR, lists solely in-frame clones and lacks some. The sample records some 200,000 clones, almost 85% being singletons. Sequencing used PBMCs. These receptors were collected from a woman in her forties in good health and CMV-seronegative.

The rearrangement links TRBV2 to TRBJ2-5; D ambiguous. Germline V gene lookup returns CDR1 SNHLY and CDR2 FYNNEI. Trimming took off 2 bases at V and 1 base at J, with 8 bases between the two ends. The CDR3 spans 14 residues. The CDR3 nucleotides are TGTGCCAGCAGTGAATTTAGCCTCCAAGAGACCCAGTACTTC. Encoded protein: CASSEFSLQETQYF.

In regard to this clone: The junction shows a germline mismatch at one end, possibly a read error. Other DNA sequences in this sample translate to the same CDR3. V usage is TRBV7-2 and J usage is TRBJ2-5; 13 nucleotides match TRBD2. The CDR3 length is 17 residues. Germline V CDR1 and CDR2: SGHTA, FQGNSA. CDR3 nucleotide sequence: TGTGCCAGCAGCCCTCCAGGACTAGCGGGGGAGGAGGAGACTCAGTACTTC. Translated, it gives CASSPPGLAGEEETQYF.